This T cell receptor (beta chain) was observed in a study of blood T cell repertoires in COVID-19. Overall study: The cDNA or gDNA used as material had been derived from T cells, B-cell-depleted T cells, or PBMCs.

Germline CDR1 reads LGHDT; CDR2 reads YNNKEL (reference sequence). The CDR3 spans 18 residues. Deletions cut 7 bases from V and 1 base from J, with 20 bases between. TCRdb's copy holds only in-frame clones and misses some; the assay was immunoSEQ multiplex PCR. Of 170,000 or so clones in the sample, 84% were seen once. This chain links TRBV3-1 (or the pseudogene TRBV3-2) with TRBJ2-6; D is unresolved. Sample: peripheral blood. The TCR sequence derives from a man aged 18 to 29 with active or convalescent COVID-19. This chain's CDR3 is CASNNRGSTFSGANVLTF. CDR3 nucleotides: TGTGCCAGCAACAACCGAGGCTCCACCTTTTCTGGGGCCAACGTCCTGACTTTC.